Listed below are T cell receptor beta chains from one sample, sequenced in a study of shared clonotypes between healthy human individuals. The repertoire was sequenced with immunoSEQ multiplex PCR; TCRdb's copy has only in-frame clones and lacks some. Among 550,000 to 800,000 clones listed, over 65% were seen once. The material sequenced was memory CD4+ T cells sorted from blood. The receptor source for this set is a woman aged 25 to 39 in good health. Both conserved end residues are part of each CDR3. The D gene is left open where the match is weak. Clone size appears in some rows only: once, few, many, or a class for an expanded clone.

.,TRBJ1-3,TRBV20-1,.,11,CSAYSGNTIYF,TGCAGTGCCTACTCTGGAAACACCATATATTTT
.,TRBJ2-7,TRBV7-3,.,13,CASSLSSVNEQYF,TGTGCCAGCAGCTTATCTTCGGTCAACGAGCAGTACTTC
.,TRBJ2-5,TRBV5-1,once,12,CASSVGRETQYF,TGCGCCAGCAGTGTAGGGCGGGAGACCCAGTACTTC
TRBD1,TRBJ1-3,TRBV25-1,.,15,CASSAPGQPGNTIYF,TGTGCCAGCAGTGCCCCGGGACAGCCTGGAAACACCATATATTTT
.,TRBJ2-5,TRBV5-6,.,13,CASSTRIQETQYF,TGTGCCAGCAGCACTCGGATCCAAGAGACCCAGTACTTC
.,TRBJ2-1,TRBV7-9,.,12,CASRSTLGEQFF,TGTGCCAGCAGGTCTACGCTGGGTGAGCAGTTCTTC
TRBD2,TRBJ2-2,TRBV10-1,.,15,CASSDSGGISGELFF,TGCGCCAGCAGTGACTCGGGGGGAATATCCGGGGAGCTGTTTTTT
TRBD1,TRBJ2-2,TRBV10-1,.,16,CASRDSGTGNTGELFF,TGCGCCAGCAGGGACTCCGGGACAGGGAACACCGGGGAGCTGTTTTTT
.,TRBJ2-1,TRBV4-2,.,13,CASSRPSAGEQFF,TGTGCCAGCAGCCGCCCGTCGGCGGGTGAGCAGTTCTTC
.,TRBJ1-1,TRBV28,.,15,CASSPGGAGNTEAFF,TGTGCCAGCAGTCCCGGCGGGGCGGGGAACACTGAAGCTTTCTTT
.,TRBJ2-4,TRBV14,.,14,CASSHGTAGGIQYF,TGTGCCAGCAGCCACGGGACCGCCGGGGGCATTCAGTACTTC
.,TRBJ2-1,TRBV11-1,many,15,CASSLEGPGWGEQFF,TGTGCCAGCAGCTTAGAAGGCCCAGGGTGGGGTGAGCAGTTCTTC
.,TRBJ2-3,TRBV5-4,.,14,CASSFSGPTDTQYF,TGTGCCAGCAGCTTTAGCGGTCCCACAGATACGCAGTATTTT
.,TRBJ2-3,TRBV30,.,12,CAWRKGTDTQYF,TGTGCCTGGAGAAAGGGCACAGATACGCAGTATTTT
.,TRBJ2-3,TRBV7-6,.,15,CASSFSGGVTDTQYF,TGTGCCAGCAGCTTTAGCGGCGGGGTCACAGATACGCAGTATTTT
.,TRBJ1-4,TRBV21-1,.,14,CASSLGGANEKLFF,TGTGCCAGCAGCCTTGGGGGGGCTAATGAAAAACTGTTTTTT
TRBD1,TRBJ1-4,TRBV28,.,15,CASRPTGEHWEKLFF,TGTGCCAGCAGGCCGACAGGGGAGCATTGGGAAAAACTGTTTTTT
TRBD1,TRBJ2-5,TRBV29-1,few,14,CSVDTGGGQETQYF,TGCAGCGTTGATACAGGGGGCGGGCAAGAGACCCAGTACTTC
.,TRBJ1-4,TRBV11-3,once,11,CASSLLVGRTF,TGTGCCAGCAGCTTACTAGTAGGGAGAACTTTT
.,TRBJ1-3,TRBV7-9,.,14,CASEEAVSGNTIYF,TGTGCCAGCGAAGAGGCAGTCTCTGGAAACACCATATATTTT
TRBD2,TRBJ2-2,TRBV7-8,.,17,CASSFSGGTSGTGELFF,TGTGCCAGCAGCTTCTCCGGGGGAACTAGCGGGACCGGGGAGCTGTTTTTT
.,TRBJ1-5,TRBV19,.,16,CASSRVTEYSNQPQHF,TGTGCCAGCAGTAGGGTGACAGAATATAGCAATCAGCCCCAGCATTTT
TRBD2,TRBJ2-2,TRBV30,.,17,CAWSVNGLARPTGELFF,TGTGCCTGGAGTGTTAATGGACTAGCGAGACCTACCGGGGAGCTGTTTTTT
.,TRBJ1-2,TRBV30,.,13,CAWRARQGSGYTF,TGTGCCTGGAGAGCGAGGCAGGGTAGCGGCTACACCTTC
TRBD2,TRBJ2-7,TRBV19,few,12,CASGLAGYEQYF,TGTGCCAGCGGACTAGCGGGCTACGAGCAGTACTTC
.,TRBJ1-5,TRBV7-9,.,14,CASSLAGRSQPQHF,TGTGCCAGCAGCTTAGCGGGTAGGAGTCAGCCCCAGCATTTT
TRBD2,TRBJ2-4,TRBV2,.,14,CASSGRTSVNIQYF,TGTGCCAGCAGTGGGAGGACTAGCGTGAACATTCAGTACTTC
TRBD2,TRBJ2-7,TRBV27,few,15,CASSGLALLGGEQYF,TGTGCCAGCAGTGGACTAGCGCTGCTGGGGGGCGAGCAGTACTTC
.,TRBJ2-2,TRBV11-2,.,16,CASSPSSDRNTGELFF,TGTGCCAGCAGCCCGAGCTCGGACAGGAACACCGGGGAGCTGTTTTTT
TRBD2,TRBJ2-2,TRBV30,.,16,CAWSVAGLSDTGELFF,TGTGCCTGGAGTGTAGCGGGACTATCCGACACCGGGGAGCTGTTTTTT
.,TRBJ2-2,TRBV7-8,.,16,CASSRGTLALTGELFF,TGTGCCAGCAGCAGAGGGACCCTAGCGCTCACCGGGGAGCTGTTTTTT
TRBD1,TRBJ1-1,TRBV6-5,.,13,CASGQGWNTEAFF,TGTGCCAGCGGACAGGGCTGGAACACTGAAGCTTTCTTT
.,TRBJ1-1,TRBV19,few,14,CASSSNRVGPEAFF,TGTGCCAGTAGTAGTAACAGGGTAGGACCTGAAGCTTTCTTT
TRBD2,TRBJ2-5,TRBV5-1,.,18,CASSPMSVAGGLQETQYF,TGCGCCAGCAGCCCCATGTCCGTGGCGGGAGGCCTCCAAGAGACCCAGTACTTC
.,TRBJ1-2,TRBV6-5,.,13,CASSSPGLGGYTF,TGTGCCAGCTCATCGCCGGGGCTGGGAGGCTACACCTTC
.,TRBJ2-5,TRBV6-1,.,14,CASSDWGVQETQYF,TGTGCCAGCAGTGACTGGGGGGTCCAAGAGACCCAGTACTTC
.,TRBJ2-3,TRBV10-3,.,14,CAITAGTSTDTQYF,TGTGCCATCACCGCGGGGACTAGCACAGATACGCAGTATTTT
TRBD2,TRBJ2-5,TRBV7-8,.,14,CASSLGTSGGTQYF,TGTGCCAGCAGCTTAGGGACTAGCGGTGGGACCCAGTACTTC
TRBD2,TRBJ2-1,TRBV11-3,.,17,CASSLGGREGPRNEQFF,TGTGCCAGCAGCTTAGGAGGGCGGGAGGGCCCTCGAAATGAGCAGTTCTTC
.,TRBJ2-4,TRBV19,.,13,CASSPDSFDIQYF,TGTGCCAGTAGTCCGGACAGTTTCGACATTCAGTACTTC
.,TRBJ1-5,TRBV5-6,few,16,CASSLSGVSRNQPQHF,TGTGCCAGCAGCTTGTCCGGGGTCAGCCGCAATCAGCCCCAGCATTTT
.,TRBJ1-5,TRBV28,.,15,CASSLAGRSNQPQHF,TGTGCCAGCAGTTTAGCAGGGAGGAGCAATCAGCCCCAGCATTTT
TRBD1,TRBJ2-2,TRBV19,.,14,CASSADRATGELFF,TGTGCCAGTAGTGCCGACAGGGCCACCGGGGAGCTGTTTTTT
TRBD2,TRBJ2-5,TRBV5-5,.,16,CASSYLAARYQETQYF,TGTGCCAGCAGCTACCTAGCGGCTAGGTACCAAGAGACCCAGTACTTC
TRBD1,TRBJ2-7,TRBV5-1,.,11,CASSRGQEQYF,TGCGCCAGCAGCAGGGGGCAGGAGCAGTACTTC